These 24 T cell receptor beta chains were sequenced from one sample in a study of blood T cell repertoires in COVID-19. Some clones are missing from TCRdb's copy, which holds only in-frame ones; the method was immunoSEQ multiplex PCR. There are roughly 100,000 clones in the sample; around four fifths occur only once, and approximately 20% lies in the top ten. Sequencing used peripheral blood. Receptors originate from a woman in her 70s with acute or convalescent COVID-19.

This clone was counted between two and nine times. The J gene is TRBJ2-1, the V gene TRBV5-4; D remains ambiguous. V lost 4 bases and J 7 bases, leaving 12 bases between the germline ends. This CDR3 spans 13 amino acids. Germline values: CDR1 SGHNT, CDR2 YYREEE (reference sequence). Here the CDR3 reads CASSPARMNEQFF. In nucleotides, the CDR3 is TGTGCCAGCAGCCCGGCGAGGATGAATGAGCAGTTCTTC.

This clone was detected once. CDR3 region: CASSFGPLLYEQYF. The DNA of the CDR3 is TGTGCCAGCAGCTTTGGCCCTCTTCTCTACGAGCAGTACTTC. The V gene is TRBV5-4, the J gene TRBJ2-7, with D unresolved. V was clipped by 2 bases and J by 3 bases, with 12 bases between them. The CDR3 loop spans 14 amino acids. CDR1 SGHNT and CDR2 YYREEE come from the germline V gene (reference sequence).

The CDR3 DNA sequence: TGTGCCAGCAGCTTGCCCCAAAACAGGGCTCGAGAGACCCAGTACTTC. Its protein product is CASSLPQNRARETQYF. The chain joins TRBV5-4 to TRBJ2-5, with a weak D call TRBD1 (6 bases). Germline V gene sequence: CDR1 SGHNT, CDR2 YYREEE (reference sequence). The CDR3 is made up of 16 amino acids. Trimming cost V 1 base and J 4 bases, with 17 bases left between them.

The chain couples TRBV3-1 (or the pseudogene TRBV3-2) to TRBJ1-6; weak D call: TRBD1 (6 bases). The CDR3 spans 14 residues. From germline, CDR1 is LGHDT and CDR2 YNNKEL (reference sequence). V shed 3 bases and J shed 7 bases, with 10 bases lying between them. The CDR3 DNA reads TGTGCCAGCAGCCACGGGGACACAAATTCACCCCTCCACTTT. Translation: CASSHGDTNSPLHF.

The V and J genes are TRBV7-2 and TRBJ2-7; a possible D gene is TRBD2 (5 bases). CDR1 is SGHTA, CDR2 FQGNSA, per germline. V was trimmed by 5 bases and J by 7 bases, leaving 21 bases between them. This CDR3 spans 15 amino acids. The DNA for the CDR3 is TGTGCCAGCAGCCGGGATGGCCAGGTGACGGGGGAGCAGTACTTC. Protein product: CASSRDGQVTGEQYF.

The chain is built from TRBV6-5 and TRBJ2-3; TRBD2 is a possible D gene (7 bases). Germline loops: CDR1 MNHEY, CDR2 SVGAGI. This CDR3 is 13 amino acids long. V shed 10 bases and J shed 3 bases, with 14 bases lying between them. The CDR3 DNA reads TGTGCCATTCGAGCGGGGACAACAGATACGCAGTATTTT. Protein product: CAIRAGTTDTQYF.

The V gene is TRBV29-1, the J gene TRBJ2-5; D is perhaps TRBD2 (6 bases). Germline V gives CDR1 SQVTM, CDR2 ANQGSEA. The CDR3 loop spans 15 amino acids. The V and J ends lost 1 base and 5 bases respectively, with 17 bases between them. This CDR3 is CSVEGGEGSLETQYF. CDR3 DNA sequence: TGCAGCGTTGAAGGCGGGGAAGGATCCCTCGAGACCCAGTACTTC.

The CDR3 coding sequence is TGTGCCAGCAGTTACGGAGCGGGGTACAATGAGCAGTTCTTC. It specifies CASSYGAGYNEQFF. The chain carries TRBV6-2 or TRBV6-3 and TRBJ2-1; 7 nucleotides agree with TRBD2. The CDR3 contains 14 residues. Germline CDR1 reads MNHEY; CDR2 reads SVGEGT. Trimming took 2 bases from V and 4 from J; bases not matched to a gene: 2.

J is TRBJ1-2 and V is TRBV3-1 (or the pseudogene TRBV3-2); 9 positions match TRBD1. The CDR3 has 16 residues. V shed 1 base and J 6 bases; nucleotides not matched to a gene: 9. Germline CDR1 reads LGHDT; CDR2 reads YNNKEL (reference sequence). The CDR3 region has the DNA TGTGCCAGCAGCCAAGTTAGTGGGACAGGGTATAATGGCTACACCTTC. Protein sequence: CASSQVSGTGYNGYTF.

The chain uses TRBV18 and TRBJ2-5; TRBD2 is a possible D gene (5 bases). V was cut by 2 bases and J by 4 bases, with 11 bases left in between. CDR3 length: 14 amino acids. Germline-derived CDR1 and CDR2 are KGHSH and LQKENI. The CDR3 protein is CASSPAAGGETQYF. In DNA form, the CDR3 reads TGTGCCAGCTCACCAGCGGCAGGAGGAGAGACCCAGTACTTC.

V is TRBV20-1 and J is TRBJ2-5; perhaps TRBD2 as D (7 bases). Trimming pared 3 bases from V and 4 bases from J, leaving 21 bases between. The germline V gene encodes CDR1 DFQATT and CDR2 SNEGSKA (reference sequence). CDR3 length: 16 amino acids. In DNA form, the CDR3 reads TGCAGTGCTAGTGCGAGGCACGTGGGGGGGGCAGAGACCCAGTACTTC. Translated: CSASARHVGGAETQYF.

The CDR3 loop is CASSGQGTGGTGELFF. CDR3 nucleotide sequence: TGTGCCAGCAGCGGACAGGGGACAGGGGGAACCGGGGAGCTGTTTTTT. This chain joins TRBV9 and TRBJ2-2; 11 nucleotides align to TRBD1. V lost 3 bases and J lost 5; bases outside the gene matches: 6. Germline CDR1 reads SGDLS; CDR2 reads YYNGEE. This CDR3 comprises 16 residues.

The J gene is TRBJ2-1, the V gene TRBV19; TRBD1 is a possible D gene (7 bases). The CDR3 is made up of 15 amino acids. From germline, CDR1 is LNHDA and CDR2 SQIVND (reference sequence). With 7 bases removed from V and 5 bases from J, the gap between germline ends came to 18 bases. The CDR3 nucleotides are TGTGCCAGTAATTCCGTCGCCAGGGGGGACAATGAGCAGTTCTTC. It yields the protein CASNSVARGDNEQFF.

This clone was observed a few times. DNA of the CDR3: TGTGCCAGCAGCCCCTATAGCGGGGGCGGACAAGAGACCCAGTACTTC. Translated: CASSPYSGGGQETQYF. The chain uses TRBV3-1 (or the pseudogene TRBV3-2) and TRBJ2-5; TRBD2 matches at 9 bases. Germline V CDR1 and CDR2: LGHDT, YNNKEL (reference sequence). V lost 4 bases to trimming and J lost 2 bases; unmatched junction nucleotides: 8. CDR3 length: 16 residues.

The rearrangement uses TRBV5-1 and TRBJ1-1; 9 positions match TRBD1. Trimming took 2 bases from V and 5 from J; bases not matched to a gene: 10. Germline lookup yields CDR1 SGHRS and CDR2 YFSETQ. This CDR3 comprises 16 residues. DNA of the CDR3: TGCGCCAGCAGCTTCACAACACAGGGGGCGAAAACTGAAGCTTTCTTT. Translating gives CASSFTTQGAKTEAFF.

Turning to this clone: This likely stems from a read error, as it lies one base from a far larger clone. The chain joins TRBV5-1 to TRBJ2-7; 8 positions agree with TRBD2. This CDR3 is built from 16 residues. Looked up from germline, CDR1 is SGHRS and CDR2 is YFSETQ. CDR3 sequence (DNA): TGCCCCCGCTTGCGCCGTCGGGGGGGCCCGGGGGGGGAGCAGTACTTC. This encodes CPRLRRRGGPGGEQYF.

The chain employs TRBV5-1 and TRBJ2-2; possibly TRBD1 for D (7 bases). Trimming took 3 bases from V and 3 from J, leaving 15 bases between them. The CDR3 covers 16 residues. Germline values: CDR1 SGHRS, CDR2 YFSETQ. CDR3 in amino acids: CASSSARGADTGELFF. CDR3 in DNA: TGCGCCAGCAGCTCGGCCAGGGGGGCGGACACCGGGGAGCTGTTTTTT.

The V and J genes are TRBV19 and TRBJ2-3; 7 bases line up with TRBD1. This CDR3 contains 13 residues. Germline CDR1 is LNHDA and CDR2 is SQIVND (reference sequence). The J segment lost 3 bases and the V segment lost 4 bases, leaving 1 base of the junction unmatched. CDR3 DNA sequence: TGTGCCAGTAGTACACAGGGGACAGATACGCAGTATTTT. It translates to CASSTQGTDTQYF.

The V call is TRBV6-5, the J call TRBJ1-5; 9 bases line up with TRBD1. This CDR3 has 12 residues. V lost 6 bases and J lost 6; bases outside the gene matches: 0. From germline, CDR1 is MNHEY and CDR2 SVGAGI. In nucleotides, the CDR3 is TGTGCCAGCAGACAGGGGGCTCAGCCCCAGCATTTT. Amino acid sequence: CASRQGAQPQHF.

The genes are TRBV11-2 and TRBJ1-1; D gene unclear. This CDR3 has 13 residues. V dropped 0 bases and J dropped 3 bases, with 5 bases sitting between them. CDR1 and CDR2 from the germline V gene are SGHAT and FQNNGV. CDR3 bases: TGTGCCAGCAGCTTAGACTTAGACACTGAAGCTTTCTTT. This sequence encodes CASSLDLDTEAFF.

V gene TRBV11-2 combines with J gene TRBJ2-1; D is uncertain. Trimming removed 0 bases at V and 3 bases at J, with 6 bases between. The CDR3 is 14 amino acids. CDR1 and CDR2 from the germline V gene are SGHAT and FQNNGV. CDR3 bases: TGTGCCAGCAGCTTAGATGCGGTCTACAATGAGCAGTTCTTC. This translates into CASSLDAVYNEQFF.

This chain joins TRBV5-8 and TRBJ2-4, with 7 bases identical to TRBD1. There are 16 residues in the CDR3. J was trimmed by 6 bases and V by 7 bases; bases with no gene match: 16. Germline CDR1 and CDR2: SGHTS and YDEGEE. The CDR3 sequence is CASGTLTGMEVNIQYF. CDR3 coding DNA: TGTGCCAGCGGGACCCTGACAGGGATGGAGGTAAACATTCAGTACTTC.

The V and J genes are TRBV9 and TRBJ2-6, with a possible D match to TRBD1 (6 bases). Germline values: CDR1 SGDLS, CDR2 YYNGEE. V was pared by 2 bases and J by 2 bases, with 11 bases between. The CDR3 has 16 residues. CDR3 sequence (DNA): TGTGCCAGCAGCGTCTTAGGGGGAGCTGGGGCCAACGTCCTGACTTTC. Translated, it gives CASSVLGGAGANVLTF. The full variable domain, completed using reference TRBV9 and TRBJ2-6, is DSGVTQTPKHLITATGQRVTLRCSPRSGDLSVYWYQQSLDQGLQFLIQYYNGEERAKGNILERFSAQQFPDLHSELNLSSLELGDSALYFCASSVLGGAGANVLTFGAGSRLTVL.

The chain couples TRBV30 to TRBJ1-2, with 9 bases that match TRBD1. This CDR3 spans 14 amino acids. Losses at the gene ends were 1 base for V and 5 bases for J; bases not matched to a gene: 5. CDR1 is GTSNPN and CDR2 is SVGIG in the germline V gene (reference sequence). CDR3 sequence: CAWSGSGTGYGYTF. In nucleotides, the CDR3 is TGTGCCTGGAGTGGCTCCGGGACAGGGTATGGCTACACCTTC.